One and the same sample provided the 20 T cell receptor beta chains below, sequenced in a study of T cells after yellow fever vaccination. TCRdb ran MiXCR on the 5' RACE reads and lists one entry per CDR3 protein. The sample has 150,000 to 200,000 distinct CDR3 sequences; under 7.5% are singletons. Sequencing used CD4+ T cells sorted from PBMCs, obtained less than 6 days after the first yellow fever vaccination. Source of these receptors: a man aged 18 to 29 who received the YFV17D yellow fever vaccine.

At least ten counts were recorded for this clonotype. The chain combines TRBV5-1 with TRBJ1-2; maybe TRBD1 (5 bases). V lost 4 bases and J lost 0, with 7 bases in between. The CDR3 loop spans 13 amino acids. Germline V gene sequence: CDR1 SGHRS, CDR2 YFSETQ. As DNA, the CDR3 is TGCGCCAGCAGCCTGACAGCTAACTATGGCTACACCTTC. Protein product: CASSLTANYGYTF.

The chain joins TRBV6-5 to TRBJ1-5; tentatively, D is TRBD1 (6 bases). Trimming stripped 2 bases from V and 7 bases from J, with 12 bases between. The CDR3 loop spans 14 amino acids. From germline, CDR1 is MNHEY and CDR2 SVGAGI. CDR3 in DNA: TGTGCCAGCAGTTACGAGAGGGGGAGGCAGCCCCAGCATTTT. Translating gives CASSYERGRQPQHF.

This clonotype appeared many times. V usage is TRBV5-1 and J usage is TRBJ1-6; D call uncertain. With 0 bases removed from V and 7 bases from J, the gap between germline ends came to 11 bases. This CDR3 is 15 amino acids long. Germline V gene sequence: CDR1 SGHRS, CDR2 YFSETQ. This CDR3 is CASSLVSPGNSPLHF. The CDR3, as DNA: TGCGCCAGCAGCTTGGTCTCTCCGGGAAATTCACCCCTCCACTTT.

V usage is TRBV10-3 and J usage is TRBJ1-5; D not resolved. The ends were cut back, 7 bases at V and 7 bases at J, with 14 bases in the middle. The CDR3 is 13 amino acids. In germline, CDR1 is ENHRY, CDR2 SYGVKD. The CDR3, as DNA: TGTGCCATCACGGACGGAATAGAACAGCCCCAGCATTTT. It yields the protein CAITDGIEQPQHF.

The chain recombines TRBV5-4 with TRBJ1-1; a possible D gene is TRBD1 (5 bases). Trimming shortened V by 0 bases and J by 8 bases, and 11 bases separated the two germline ends. This CDR3 region has 13 residues. Germline V gene sequence: CDR1 SGHNT, CDR2 YYREEE (reference sequence). The CDR3 loop is CASSLETVREAFF. CDR3 DNA sequence: TGTGCCAGCAGCTTGGAGACAGTACGGGAAGCTTTCTTT.

Ten or more counts support this clonotype. The V and J genes are TRBV7-2 and TRBJ1-2; D gene unclear. There are 12 residues in the CDR3. V lost 2 bases, J lost 4 bases, and 5 bases lay in between. Germline V CDR1 and CDR2: SGHTA, FQGNSA. CDR3 protein: CASSLSSYGYTF. In nucleotides, the CDR3 is TGTGCCAGCAGCTTAAGCAGCTATGGCTACACCTTC.

This clonotype was detected a few times. The chain employs TRBV6-5 and TRBJ2-5; D uncertain. CDR3 length: 15 amino acids. V shed 6 bases and J shed 2 bases, with 16 bases lying between them. CDR1 and CDR2 (germline): MNHEY, SVGAGI. CDR3 nucleotides: TGTGCCAGCAGCCCTACCGGAACATCTCAAGAGACCCAGTACTTC. Amino acid sequence: CASSPTGTSQETQYF.

This clonotype was seen at least ten times. The chain has TRBV19 and TRBJ2-5; 9 bases match TRBD1. This CDR3 contains 15 residues. V lost 4 bases and J lost 5; bases outside the gene matches: 8. The germline V gene encodes CDR1 LNHDA and CDR2 SQIVND (reference sequence). The chain's CDR3 is CASSTGTGNRETQYF. As DNA, the CDR3 is TGTGCCAGTAGTACCGGGACAGGGAACAGGGAGACCCAGTACTTC.

In this sample, this clonotype turned up many times. The chain links TRBV2 to TRBJ1-5; D perhaps matches TRBD1 (6 bases). The CDR3 length is 15 residues. The germline V gene encodes CDR1 SNHLY and CDR2 FYNNEI. The germline V and J ends were trimmed by 3 bases and 5 bases, with 14 bases remaining between them. This CDR3 reads CASSDVGGGDQPQHF. The CDR3 nucleotides read TGTGCCAGCAGTGATGTCGGAGGGGGTGATCAGCCCCAGCATTTT.

This clonotype was recorded at least ten times. V gene TRBV5-1 combines with J gene TRBJ1-2, with D possibly being TRBD1 (6 bases). Trimming cost V 4 bases and J 7 bases, with 17 bases left between them. Germline V gene data show CDR1 as SGHRS and CDR2 as YFSETQ. The CDR3 is 14 residues long. The CDR3, as DNA: TGCGCCAGCAGCCAGGAAGTATCAGGGGTTGGCTACACCTTC. It yields the protein CASSQEVSGVGYTF.

This clonotype appeared many times. Here the CDR3 DNA reads TGCGCCAGCAGCACGAACGGGGGGAACACTGAAGCTTTCTTT. Translating it yields CASSTNGGNTEAFF. The chain has TRBV5-1 and TRBJ1-1; possibly TRBD1 for D (5 bases). Germline V gene data show CDR1 as SGHRS and CDR2 as YFSETQ. This CDR3 has 14 residues. Trimming took off 4 bases at V and 1 base at J, with 11 bases between the two ends.

This clonotype was found many times. The chain links TRBV19 to TRBJ2-7; D is tentatively TRBD1 or TRBD2 (5 bases each). The CDR3 runs 14 residues. Germline V gene lookup returns CDR1 LNHDA and CDR2 SQIVND (reference sequence). Deletions cut 4 bases from V and 2 bases from J, with 12 bases between. This CDR3 is CASSTGTATYEQYF. The CDR3 region has the DNA TGTGCCAGTAGTACAGGGACGGCCACCTACGAGCAGTACTTC. Filled out from reference TRBV19 and TRBJ2-7, the complete variable domain reads DGGITQSPKYLFRKEGQNVTLSCEQNLNHDAMYWYRQDPGQGLRLIYYSQIVNDFQKGDIAEGYSVSREKKESFPLTVTSAQKNPTAFYLCASSTGTATYEQYFGPGTRLTVT.

This clonotype has a count of ten or more. The chain has TRBV12-3 or TRBV12-4 and TRBJ1-2; a weak D match, TRBD1 (6 bases). Trimming left V 11 bases short and J 8 bases short, with 18 bases between. CDR3 length: 12 amino acids. The CDR3 loop reads CADSDVRGGYTF. CDR3 sequence (DNA): TGTGCCGACAGCGACGTTAGGGGGGGCTACACCTTC.

V usage is TRBV6-6 and J usage is TRBJ1-2; D not certain. CDR3 size: 10 residues. Germline assignment: CDR1 MNHNY and CDR2 SVGAGI (reference sequence). V was cut by 5 bases and J by 7 bases, with 5 bases left in between. The CDR3 DNA is TGTGCCAGCAGTGCCCCTGGCTACACCTTC. Translating it yields CASSAPGYTF.

This clonotype was observed at least ten times. This chain connects TRBV6-5 to TRBJ2-7, with TRBD1 identical over 8 bases. Germline values: CDR1 MNHEY, CDR2 SVGAGI. The CDR3 is 15 residues long. V lost 2 bases to trimming and J lost 2 bases; unmatched junction nucleotides: 5. For the CDR3, the DNA is TGTGCCAGCAGTTACCACAGGGGACAGGCCTACGAGCAGTACTTC. This gives the protein CASSYHRGQAYEQYF.

In this sample, this clonotype turned up many times. One end of the junction does not line up with germline, which may come from a read error. This chain uses TRBV12-3 or TRBV12-4 with TRBJ2-7, with D unresolved. The CDR3 has 12 amino acids. CDR3 residues: CASSPGFQAPSF. Here the CDR3 DNA reads TGTGCCAGCAGTCCCGGTTTCCAGGCCCCCTCATTC.

This clonotype was seen only a few times. This rearrangement joins TRBV18 to TRBJ1-5; 11 positions agree with TRBD1. V lost 5 bases and J lost 4; bases outside the gene matches: 4. CDR1 and CDR2 (germline): KGHSH, LQKENI. This CDR3 region has 15 residues. CDR3 in DNA: TGTGCCAGCTCAAAGGGACAGGGGGGAAATCAGCCCCAGCATTTT. Amino acid sequence: CASSKGQGGNQPQHF.

The table lists this clonotype with a few counts. The CDR3 region is CASSSAGADTQYF. DNA of the CDR3: TGTGCCAGCAGCTCGGCAGGGGCAGATACGCAGTATTTT. The chain employs TRBV5-5 and TRBJ2-3; a weak D match, TRBD1 (6 bases). Germline values: CDR1 SGHKS, CDR2 YYEKEE (reference sequence). There are 13 residues in the CDR3. V was cut by 3 bases and J by 4 bases, with 9 bases left in between.

Note on this clonotype: A much larger clone lies a single base off, so this may be a read error. This chain uses TRBV5-1 with TRBJ2-5; TRBD1 matches at 7 bases. In germline, CDR1 is SGHRS, CDR2 YFSETQ. The CDR3 runs 15 residues. The CDR3 nucleotides read TGCGCCAGCAGCATAACAACAGGGGTCAAAGATACCCAGTACTTC. Amino acid sequence: CASSITTGVKDTQYF.

This clonotype was seen repeatedly, ten times or more. This chain connects TRBV12-3 or TRBV12-4 to TRBJ2-1; D uncertain. Trimming stripped 8 bases from V and 2 bases from J, with 13 bases between. CDR3 length: 14 amino acids. The CDR3 is CASGNSEPYNEQFF. CDR3 sequence (DNA): TGTGCCAGCGGGAACTCCGAGCCCTACAATGAGCAGTTCTTC.